The entry below describes one T cell receptor (beta chain). This clonotype has ten or more counts. There is no known antigen for this receptor. No per-base quality is available; no much larger clone lies one base away. The data stem from a study of CD8 T cells in ankylosing spondylitis (dated by TCRdb to about 2017). About the study as a whole: The study profiled T cell receptor beta repertoires in healthy donors and ankylosing spondylitis patients to find disease-linked TCR variants. The whole study cohort included 90 to 120 healthy donors and around 25 ankylosing spondylitis patients. Samples of peripheral blood were taken, and for ankylosing spondylitis patients, synovial fluid was collected as well.

V loses 2 bases of germline sequence and J loses 3 bases, and the interval between the two ends is 22 bases. The CDR3 contains 17 residues, cysteine and phenylalanine counted. Only CDR3 DNA remains: 51 bases, in frame from the first base. In the germline V gene (reference sequence), CDR1 corresponds to DFQATT and CDR2 to SNEGSKA. The reads were generated on an Illumina HiSeq 2500. TCR beta libraries were prepared by quantitative 5'-RACE with molecular barcodes. The published analysis was carried out like this. A new computational method, built on a probabilistic model of VDJ rearrangement, was used to identify disease-linked TCR variants. In-frame beta chains were kept once TCRdb had trimmed the public reads at Q25 with fastp and called clones with MiXCR. CDR3 protein duplicates are merged, each entry listing the most common genes and DNA. TCRdb, rather than the study authors, made the V and J calls. The sample yields 160,000 or so distinct CDR3 sequences; 9.8% were counted once. Roughly 15% of the sample is held by the ten biggest clonotypes.

General conclusions and limits of the study: According to the report, matched synovial fluid samples from ankylosing spondylitis patients were significantly enriched for the disease-linked clones. Some motif variants had previously been reported in the synovial fluid and blood of reactive arthritis patients, which suggests shared mechanisms of disease initiation. In peripheral blood, the disease-linked clones were found at relatively low frequencies and had a CD8+ phenotype. Blood from ankylosing spondylitis patients appeared to be characterized by a TCR beta motif composed of several highly homologous amino acid variants.

The clonotype comes from a female donor with ankylosing spondylitis or in good health (not recorded which). Sample: blood, either unsorted or a sorted T cell fraction (not recorded which). Recombination joined TRBV20-1 with TRBJ1-1, and possibly TRBD1, on 5 matching bases. Here the CDR3 is given as CSARLSQGWGLHTEAFF. The nucleotide sequence reads TGCAGTGCTAGATTATCCCAAGGCTGGGGCCTTCACACTGAAGCTTTCTTT.